This TCR beta chain was recorded in a study of regulatory T cells in long-lasting Graves disease. For the study at large: Patients with persistent Graves' disease had over 5 years of antithyroid drugs and persistent TSH receptor antibodies. Study results and caveats: Persistent patients shared under 3,000 public clonotypes among themselves. Newly diagnosed patients shared fewer, at about 890. Persistent disease was associated with favored TRBV28 usage and with favored use of TRBJ1-2 and TRBJ2-5.

Arm-PCR of CDR3 regions and iRepertoire HTBI primers were the basis on which TCR beta libraries were built. TCRdb called the multiplex PCR reads again in MiXCR, with one record for every CDR3 protein. The data hold around 460,000 distinct CDR3 sequences, with 20% to 25% observed a single time. Germline CDR1 and CDR2: SGHDT and YYEEEE. Between the trimmed V and J ends, which lost 3 bases and 9 bases, there was a span of 13 bases. This CDR3 is 13 amino acids long. This clonotype was detected only a few times. Its specificity is unknown. Specified time point: persistent/refractory GD, antithyroid drugs over 5 years with positive TRAb. Following extraction of RNA from PBMCs, that RNA was used to make the TCR library. Blood from the periphery, approximately 8.6 milliliters in all, was drawn into EDTA tubes.

Sample: peripheral blood mononuclear cells (PBMCs), taken when the disease was refractory, from a patient treated with antithyroid drugs. The receptor was isolated from a female donor with Graves disease. The chain is built from TRBV5-6 and TRBJ1-5; D may be TRBD1 (6 bases). This chain's CDR3 is CASSYQGTGPQHF. CDR3 DNA sequence: TGTGCCAGCAGCTATCAGGGGACCGGGCCCCAGCATTTT. Complete variable domain (other parts from reference TRBV5-6 and TRBJ1-5): DAGVTQSPTHLIKTRGQQVTLRCSPKSGHDTVSWYQQALGQGPQFIFQYYEEEERQRGNFPDRFSGHQFPNYSSELNVNALLLGDSALYLCASSYQGTGPQHFGDGTRLSIL.